This T cell receptor (beta chain) was recorded in a study of regulatory T cells in long-lasting Graves disease. Assembly of TCR beta libraries relied on iRepertoire HTBI primers together with Arm-PCR of CDR3 regions. TCRdb reanalysed the multiplex PCR reads using MiXCR and keeps one entry per CDR3 protein. The data hold roughly 450,000 distinct CDR3 sequences, with under 25% observed a single time. Per germline, CDR1 MDHEN and CDR2 SYDVKM. After removal of 6 bases from V and 4 bases from J, the junction contained 11 bases not matched to a gene. The CDR3 is 16 amino acids. The time point denotes: persistent/refractory GD, antithyroid drugs over 5 years with positive TRAb. RNA extracted from PBMCs served as the sequencing template. This clonotype was detected a few times.

Sequenced material: peripheral blood mononuclear cells (PBMCs), taken when the disease was refractory, from a patient treated with antithyroid drugs. The V gene is TRBV28, the J gene TRBJ1-5; 8 nucleotides match TRBD1. The receptor was isolated from a female donor with Graves disease. CDR3 protein: CASSLRPGQGNQPQHF. The CDR3 nucleotides are TGTGCCAGCAGCCTTCGACCAGGACAGGGTAATCAGCCCCAGCATTTT.